The rows below give T cell receptor beta chains drawn from one sample of a study of T-cell memory formation after mild COVID-19. TCRdb recomputed calls from the 5' RACE reads with MiXCR, one row per CDR3 protein. The sample includes 450,000 to 700,000 distinct CDR3 sequences, about a sixth of them seen just once. The sample was PBMCs or a T cell subset sorted from them (not recorded which). The source is an adult woman who had mild COVID-19 (a few samples of this study predate the infection). Cell type and time point are not known. Both conserved end residues are part of each CDR3. D genes are given only for firm matches. Clone sizes are given selectively: once, few, many, or a class where the clone is expanded.

J	D	V	size	DNA	CDR3
TRBJ2-7	TRBD2	TRBV2	-	TGTGCCAGCAGTGATCCAGGGCTAGCGGGAAAAGGCTACGAGCAGTACTTC	CASSDPGLAGKGYEQYF
TRBJ1-3	-	TRBV5-1	-	TGCGCCAGCAGCTTGGGAGGCCAGAGAGATGGAAACACCATATATTTT	CASSLGGQRDGNTIYF
TRBJ1-5	-	TRBV9	few	TGTGCCAGCAGCGTCTCACCCCAGGGCCAGCCCCAGCATTTT	CASSVSPQGQPQHF
TRBJ2-2	-	TRBV6-1	few	TGTGCCAGCAGTGAAGGTGGTTGGGTATACAGGGACATCAACACCGGGGAGCTGTTTTTT	CASSEGGWVYRDINTGELFF
TRBJ1-6	TRBD1	TRBV10-3	-	TGTGCCATCAGTGAGGGGACAGGGAAAGGTAATTCACCCCTCCACTTT	CAISEGTGKGNSPLHF
TRBJ1-2	TRBD1	TRBV18	few	TGTGCCAGCTCACCCCATCCCCCGGGACAGGGGGCCGGCTTACCTGGCTACACCTTC	CASSPHPPGQGAGLPGYTF
TRBJ1-3	-	TRBV6-6	-	TGTGCCAGCAGTCTGTCAGCCTCTGGAAACACCATATATTTT	CASSLSASGNTIYF
TRBJ1-5	TRBD1	TRBV12-3/TRBV12-4	-	TGTGCCAGCAGTTTGGGGACAGGGGGCGGCAATCAGCCCCAGCATTTT	CASSLGTGGGNQPQHF
TRBJ2-7	-	TRBV7-2	few	TGTGCCAGCAGCTCGAGGAACGAGCAGTACTTC	CASSSRNEQYF
TRBJ2-2	-	TRBV5-1	-	TGCGCCAGCAGCTACCATCTCCAGATGGGGGCCGGGGAGCTGTTTTTT	CASSYHLQMGAGELFF
TRBJ1-5	-	TRBV6-2/TRBV6-3	-	TGTGCCAGCAGTTACCCGGACAGTATGCCCCAGCATTTT	CASSYPDSMPQHF
TRBJ1-6	TRBD1	TRBV7-9	few	TGTGCCAGCACCCAACCAGGGGGACCCCTCCACTTT	CASTQPGGPLHF
TRBJ2-1	TRBD2	TRBV3-1	-	TGTGCCAGCAGCCAAAAAATAGCGGGCACGTACAATGAGCAGTTCTTC	CASSQKIAGTYNEQFF
TRBJ1-1	TRBD1	TRBV5-6	few	TGTGCCAGCAGCTCAGGGACAGCTTACACTGAAGCTTTCTTT	CASSSGTAYTEAFF
TRBJ1-5	-	TRBV5-1	-	TGCGCCAGCAGCTTGGGGGTGGATCAGCCCCAGCATTTT	CASSLGVDQPQHF
TRBJ1-2	-	TRBV6-5	many	TGTGCCAGCAGAGACCAGGGGTATGGCTACACCTTC	CASRDQGYGYTF
TRBJ2-5	TRBD2	TRBV5-6	few	TGTGCCAGCAGCCACCAGTTAAGCGGGGGGCTTGCGACCCAGTACTTC	CASSHQLSGGLATQYF
TRBJ2-5	TRBD2	TRBV7-2	-	TGTGCCAGCAGCTGGAGCGGGATTCCACAAGAGACCCAGTACTTC	CASSWSGIPQETQYF
TRBJ1-1	-	TRBV20-1	-	TGCAGTGCTCCCCCCCACATGGCCAGCGCTGAAGCTTTCTTT	CSAPPHMASAEAFF
TRBJ1-2	TRBD1	TRBV6-1	-	TGTGCCAACTTGGACAGGCCTCTGGGCGGCTACACCTTC	CANLDRPLGGYTF
TRBJ1-1	TRBD1	TRBV19	-	TGTGCCAGTACCCCAGGAGGGACAGGGGGCACTGAAGCTTTCTTT	CASTPGGTGGTEAFF
TRBJ1-1	-	TRBV19	-	TGTGCCAGTAGTGAAGACATGACTGAAGCTTTCTTT	CASSEDMTEAFF
TRBJ2-1	TRBD2	TRBV5-1	-	TGCGCCAGCAGCGGTGAGACTAGCGGCTACAATGAGCAGTTCTTC	CASSGETSGYNEQFF
TRBJ1-5	-	TRBV4-2	few	TGTGCCAGCAGCCAAGAAAGCCATCAGCCCCAGCATTTT	CASSQESHQPQHF
TRBJ2-1	TRBD2	TRBV7-9	few	TGTGCCAGCAGCTTAGTGACTAGCGGGGTCAATGAGCAGTTCTTC	CASSLVTSGVNEQFF
TRBJ2-7	TRBD1	TRBV27	-	TGTGCCAGCAGTCTCACAGGGGGTTTAGCCTACGAGCAGTACTTC	CASSLTGGLAYEQYF
TRBJ2-7	-	TRBV11-3	few	TGTGCCAGCAGCTTGAATTCGGGGGACCCCTACGAGCAGTACTTC	CASSLNSGDPYEQYF
TRBJ2-3	TRBD2	TRBV12-3/TRBV12-4	-	TGTGCCAGCAGTCCGCTAGGGCGGGGGAGCACAGATACGCAGTATTTT	CASSPLGRGSTDTQYF
TRBJ2-5	-	TRBV5-1	few	TGCGCCAGCAGCGTTCACCGTCAAGAGACCCAGTACTTC	CASSVHRQETQYF
TRBJ2-1	TRBD2	TRBV6-2/TRBV6-3	few	TGTGCCAGCAGTTATCCACTAGCGGGAGGATTTCGGAATGAGCAGTTCTTC	CASSYPLAGGFRNEQFF
TRBJ2-3	-	TRBV11-3	-	TGTGCCAGCAGCTTAGAGATGCTAGCGACAGATACGCAGTATTTT	CASSLEMLATDTQYF
TRBJ1-4	-	TRBV12-3/TRBV12-4	few	TGTGCCAGCAGTTTCGACAGGCTTGAAAAACTGTTTTTT	CASSFDRLEKLFF
TRBJ2-1	TRBD2	TRBV7-8	-	TGTGCCAGCAGCCCCCGGCGGGGGGTTAATGAGCAGTTCTTC	CASSPRRGVNEQFF